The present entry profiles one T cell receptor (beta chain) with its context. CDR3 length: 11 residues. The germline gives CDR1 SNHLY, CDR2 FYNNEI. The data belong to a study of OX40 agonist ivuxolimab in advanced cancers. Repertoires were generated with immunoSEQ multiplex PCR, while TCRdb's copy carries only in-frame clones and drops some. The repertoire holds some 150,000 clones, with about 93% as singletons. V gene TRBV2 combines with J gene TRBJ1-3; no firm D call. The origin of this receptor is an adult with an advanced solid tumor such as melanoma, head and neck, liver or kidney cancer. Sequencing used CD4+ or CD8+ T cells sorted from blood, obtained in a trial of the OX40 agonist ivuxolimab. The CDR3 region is CGAGSGNTIYF. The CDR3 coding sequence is TGTGGGGCGGGCTCTGGAAACACCATATATTTT.